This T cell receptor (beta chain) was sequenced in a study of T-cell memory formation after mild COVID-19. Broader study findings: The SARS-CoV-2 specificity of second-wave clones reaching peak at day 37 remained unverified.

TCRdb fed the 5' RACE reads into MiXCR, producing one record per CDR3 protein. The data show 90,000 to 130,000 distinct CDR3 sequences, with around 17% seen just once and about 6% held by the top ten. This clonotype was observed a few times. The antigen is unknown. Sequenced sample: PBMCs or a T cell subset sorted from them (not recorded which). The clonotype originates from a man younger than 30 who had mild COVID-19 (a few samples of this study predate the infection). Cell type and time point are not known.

CDR3 loop: CASSPQPGPSTDTQYF. The CDR3 DNA is TGTGCCAGCAGTCCTCAACCCGGGCCTAGCACAGATACGCAGTATTTT. The chain links TRBV12-3 or TRBV12-4 to TRBJ2-3; D gene unclear. The CDR3 runs 16 residues. V was trimmed by 5 bases and J by 0 bases, leaving 15 bases between them.